This T cell receptor (beta chain) derives from a study of response to subunit inactivated influenza vaccine. Regarding the study as a whole: Each seasonal influenza vaccination recruits few new T cells, the authors suggested.

This clonotype was found many times. The target antigen is unknown. CDR3 size: 19 residues. The V gene end was trimmed by 0 bases and the J gene end by 0 bases; junction bases not matched to a gene: 12. Germline CDR1 is SGHRS and CDR2 is YFSETQ. One entry per CDR3 protein, called by TCRdb with MiXCR from the RT-PCR reads. The sample lists about 480,000 distinct CDR3 sequences; over 10% were seen once. The sequence came from a man aged 45-60 years who received an inactivated influenza vaccine. The sample here was PBMCs from blood, taken 35 to 45 days after vaccination. The rearrangement uses TRBV5-1 and TRBJ2-7; TRBD2 agrees at 10 bases. The CDR3 sequence is CASSLAGTLAGVRSYEQYF. In nucleotides, the CDR3 is TGCGCCAGCAGCTTGGCCGGAACTCTAGCGGGAGTCCGCTCCTACGAGCAGTACTTC.